A single sample is the source of the 5 T cell receptor beta chains below, sequenced in a study of OX40 agonist ivuxolimab in advanced cancers. Clones were sequenced by immunoSEQ multiplex PCR, and TCRdb holds only the in-frame ones, with some missing. The table has 24,000 or so clones, around 90% seen once; the top ten hold approximately 49%. The sample in question was CD4+ or CD8+ T cells sorted from blood, obtained in a trial of the OX40 agonist ivuxolimab. These receptors were taken from an adult with an advanced solid tumor such as melanoma, head and neck, liver or kidney cancer.

This chain connects TRBV5-1 to TRBJ2-2; TRBD1 matches 8 bases. The length of the CDR3 is 15 residues. V lost 4 bases to trimming and J lost 6 bases; unmatched junction nucleotides: 8. Looked up from germline, CDR1 is SGHRS and CDR2 is YFSETQ. The CDR3 DNA reads as TGCGCCAGCAGCCGCGGACAGGGTGGGGCCGGGGAGCTGTTTTTT. Protein sequence: CASSRGQGGAGELFF.

The DNA for the CDR3 is TGCGCCAGCAGCCACACCCCGGGACAGGGGTCTGAAGCTTTCTTT. It codes for CASSHTPGQGSEAFF. The chain has TRBV4-1 and TRBJ1-1; TRBD1 agrees at 10 bases. Germline CDR1 MGHRA, CDR2 YSYEKL. The CDR3 covers 15 residues. J was trimmed by 6 bases and V by 3 bases; bases with no gene match: 7.

The rearrangement links TRBV2 to TRBJ1-4; D perhaps matches TRBD1 (6 bases). Germline assignment: CDR1 SNHLY and CDR2 FYNNEI. There are 12 residues in the CDR3. The DNA of the CDR3 is TGTGCATGGGGACACGCTAATGAAAAACTGTTTTTT. Encoded protein: CAWGHANEKLFF. The variable domain in full, completed from reference TRBV2 and TRBJ1-4, reads EPEVTQTPSHQVTQMGQEVILRCVPISNHLYFYWYRQILGQKVEFLVSFYNNEISEKSEIFDDQFSVERPDGSNFTLKIRSTKLEDSAMYFCAWGHANEKLFFGSGTQLSVL.

This chain links TRBV6-5 with TRBJ2-5; D may correspond to TRBD1 or TRBD2 (5 bases each). The V gene lost 6 bases and the J gene lost 5 bases, with 19 bases spanning the gap. The CDR3 is 15 residues long. Germline V gives CDR1 MNHEY, CDR2 SVGAGI. The CDR3: CASSEGPRRVETQYF. The CDR3 nucleotides are TGTGCCAGCAGCGAGGGGCCTAGGCGGGTGGAGACCCAGTACTTC.

The chain employs TRBV18 and TRBJ2-3; TRBD2 matches 10 bases. J gave up 4 bases and V 4 bases, and 5 bases lay outside the gene matches. This CDR3 has 15 residues. CDR1 and CDR2 from the germline V gene are KGHSH and LQKENI. DNA of the CDR3: TGTGCCAGCTCACGCAAGCGGGAGGGCGCAGATACGCAGTATTTT. Translating gives CASSRKREGADTQYF.